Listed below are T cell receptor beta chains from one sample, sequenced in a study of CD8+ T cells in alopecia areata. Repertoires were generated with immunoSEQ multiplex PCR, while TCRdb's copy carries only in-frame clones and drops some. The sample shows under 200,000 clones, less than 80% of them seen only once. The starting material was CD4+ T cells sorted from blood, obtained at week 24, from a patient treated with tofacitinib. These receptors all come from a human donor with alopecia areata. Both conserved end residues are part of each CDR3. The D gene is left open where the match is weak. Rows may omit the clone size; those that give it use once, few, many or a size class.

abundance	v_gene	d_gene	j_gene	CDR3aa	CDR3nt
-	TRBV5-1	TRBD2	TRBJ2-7	CASRPGVSGGTYEQYF	TGCGCCAGCAGGCCCGGAGTTAGCGGGGGGACCTACGAGCAGTACTTC
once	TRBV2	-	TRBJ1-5	CASNPLAGQPQHF	TGTGCCAGCAACCCTTTGGCAGGTCAGCCCCAGCATTTT
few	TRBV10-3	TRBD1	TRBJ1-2	CAIKGTAYGYTF	TGTGCCATCAAGGGGACAGCCTATGGCTACACCTTC
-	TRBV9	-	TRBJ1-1	CASSVVSGNTEAFF	TGTGCCAGCAGCGTAGTCTCAGGGAACACTGAAGCTTTCTTT
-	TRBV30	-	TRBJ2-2	CAWSVRSGLSGELFF	TGTGCCTGGAGTGTACGCTCTGGCTTATCCGGGGAGCTGTTTTTT
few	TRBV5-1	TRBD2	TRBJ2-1	CASSLTTSGGFNEQFF	TGCGCCAGCAGCTTGACGACTAGCGGGGGTTTCAATGAGCAGTTCTTC
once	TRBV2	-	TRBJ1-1	CASRRDFMNTEAFF	TGTGCCAGTCGCAGAGACTTCATGAACACTGAAGCTTTCTTT
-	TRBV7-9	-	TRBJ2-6	CASSLNPSSGANVLTF	TGTGCCAGCAGCTTAAACCCCAGCTCTGGGGCCAACGTCCTGACTTTC
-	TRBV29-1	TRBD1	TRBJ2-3	CSSTGTGGTDTQYF	TGCAGCTCCACCGGGACAGGGGGCACAGATACGCAGTATTTT
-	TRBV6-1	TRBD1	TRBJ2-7	CASSVGTVRDYEQYF	TGTGCCAGCAGTGTCGGGACAGTCCGAGATTACGAGCAGTACTTC
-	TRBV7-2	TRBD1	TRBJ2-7	CASSYTGTGPFEQYF	TGTGCCAGCAGCTACACCGGGACAGGGCCCTTCGAGCAGTACTTC
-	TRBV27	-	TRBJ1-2	CASSLSRGPLYGYTF	TGTGCCAGCAGTTTATCGAGGGGCCCCCTTTATGGCTACACCTTC
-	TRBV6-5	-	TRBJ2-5	CASRRSVGGETQYF	TGTGCCAGCAGGCGCTCGGTGGGGGGAGAGACCCAGTACTTC
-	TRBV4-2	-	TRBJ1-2	CASSQESVLTANYGYTF	TGTGCCAGCAGCCAAGAATCAGTCTTGACAGCAAACTATGGCTACACCTTC
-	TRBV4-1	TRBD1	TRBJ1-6	CASSQDGRDRGQDSPLHF	TGCGCCAGCAGCCAAGATGGGCGGGACAGGGGTCAAGATTCACCCCTCCACTTT
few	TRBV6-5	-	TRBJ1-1	CASNNPGHLEAFF	TGTGCCAGCAATAACCCGGGACACCTTGAAGCTTTCTTT
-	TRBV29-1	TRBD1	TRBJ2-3	CSAMGQGGRDTQYF	TGCAGCGCCATGGGACAGGGGGGTCGAGATACGCAGTATTTT
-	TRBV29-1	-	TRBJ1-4	CSVADRLNEKLFF	TGCAGCGTGGCGGACAGACTGAATGAAAAACTGTTTTTT
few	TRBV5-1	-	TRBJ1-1	CASSLSRVNTEAFF	TGCGCCAGCAGCTTGAGCCGGGTCAACACTGAAGCTTTCTTT
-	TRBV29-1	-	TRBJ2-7	CSVEEGYEQYF	TGCAGCGTTGAGGAGGGGTACGAGCAGTACTTC
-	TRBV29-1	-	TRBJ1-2	CSVVRGGYGYTF	TGCAGCGTTGTAAGAGGGGGATATGGCTACACCTTC
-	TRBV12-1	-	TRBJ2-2	CASNPPGELFF	TGTGCCAGCAACCCCCCCGGGGAGCTGTTTTTT
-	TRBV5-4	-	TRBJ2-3	CASREGTDTQYF	TGTGCCAGCAGGGAGGGAACAGATACGCAGTATTTT
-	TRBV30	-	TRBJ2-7	CAWSIRGPDSYEQYF	TGTGCCTGGAGTATAAGGGGACCGGACTCCTACGAGCAGTACTTC
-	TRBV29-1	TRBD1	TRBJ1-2	CSVDRDRGNYGYTF	TGCAGCGTTGACCGGGACAGGGGAAACTATGGCTACACCTTC
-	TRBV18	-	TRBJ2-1	CASSPPGGGINEQFF	TGTGCCAGCTCACCACCTGGTGGGGGAATCAATGAGCAGTTCTTC
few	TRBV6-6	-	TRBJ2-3	CASSYGHGGRTDTQYF	TGTGCCAGCAGTTACGGGCACGGGGGGCGTACAGATACGCAGTATTTT
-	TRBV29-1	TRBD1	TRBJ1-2	CSVEDRGGNHYGYTF	TGCAGCGTTGAAGATCGAGGGGGCAATCACTATGGCTACACCTTC
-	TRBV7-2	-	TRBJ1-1	CAGSPRGPMNTEAFF	TGTGCCGGCAGCCCCCGGGGACCCATGAACACTGAAGCTTTCTTT
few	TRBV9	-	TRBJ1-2	CASSVDPGLSYGYTF	TGTGCCAGCAGCGTAGACCCGGGGTTGAGCTATGGCTACACCTTC
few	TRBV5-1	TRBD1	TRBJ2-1	CASRLETGTGINEQFF	TGCGCCAGCAGACTAGAAACCGGGACAGGCATTAATGAGCAGTTCTTC
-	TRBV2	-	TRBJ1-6	CASGRAQPNSYNSPLHF	TGTGCCAGCGGGAGGGCCCAACCGAACTCCTATAATTCACCCCTCCACTTT
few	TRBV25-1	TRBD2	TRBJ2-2	CASTPDQRGSNTGELFF	TGTGCCAGCACACCTGATCAGCGGGGGAGCAACACCGGGGAGCTGTTTTTT
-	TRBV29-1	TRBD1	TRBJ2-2	CSGKTGAGGGELFF	TGCAGCGGAAAAACAGGGGCCGGTGGCGGGGAGCTGTTTTTT
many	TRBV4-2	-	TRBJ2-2	CASSQVSRGDVGELFF	TGTGCCAGCAGCCAAGTTTCCAGGGGGGATGTCGGGGAGCTGTTTTTT
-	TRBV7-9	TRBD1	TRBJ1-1	CASSTARTGNTEAFF	TGTGCCAGCAGCACCGCACGGACAGGTAACACTGAAGCTTTCTTT
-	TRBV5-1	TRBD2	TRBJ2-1	CASSLQRGDYNEQFF	TGCGCCAGCAGCTTGCAGCGGGGGGATTACAATGAGCAGTTCTTC
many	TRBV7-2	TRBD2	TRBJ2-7	CASSFQLAGYEQYF	TGTGCCAGCAGCTTCCAACTAGCGGGGTACGAGCAGTACTTC
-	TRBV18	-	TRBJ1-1	CASSPIGGRLTEAFF	TGTGCCAGCTCACCAATTGGGGGGCGACTGACTGAAGCTTTCTTT
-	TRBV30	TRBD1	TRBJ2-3	CAWGTGWDTQYF	TGTGCCTGGGGGACAGGATGGGATACGCAGTATTTT
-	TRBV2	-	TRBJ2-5	CASSEAGASVGHQYF	TGTGCCAGCAGTGAAGCCGGGGCTAGCGTGGGCCACCAGTACTTC
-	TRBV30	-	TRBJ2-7	CAWSPKLRGSTYEQYF	TGTGCCTGGAGTCCCAAACTACGGGGGTCGACATACGAGCAGTACTTC
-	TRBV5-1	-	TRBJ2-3	CASSWMEGYTDTQYF	TGCGCCAGCAGCTGGATGGAGGGTTACACAGATACGCAGTATTTT
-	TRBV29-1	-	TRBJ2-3	CSTSAQYF	TGCAGCACCTCGGCGCAGTATTTT
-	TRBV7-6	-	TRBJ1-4	CASSLVPRRRDTNEKLFF	TGTGCCAGCAGCTTAGTCCCCCGGAGACGGGATACTAATGAAAAACTGTTTTTT
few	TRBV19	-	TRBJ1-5	CASEDSSPQPQHF	TGTGCCAGCGAGGACAGTTCTCCTCAGCCCCAGCATTTT
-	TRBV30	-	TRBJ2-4	CAWSVLNIQYF	TGTGCCTGGAGTGTCTTGAACATTCAGTACTTC
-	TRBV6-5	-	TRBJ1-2	CASRPSSNYGYTF	TGTGCCAGCAGACCCTCCAGTAACTATGGCTACACCTTC
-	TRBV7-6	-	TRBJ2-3	CASSFQSTDTQYF	TGTGCCAGCAGCTTTCAGAGCACAGATACGCAGTATTTT
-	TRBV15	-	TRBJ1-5	CATSRGGFNQPQHF	TGTGCCACCAGCAGAGGGGGGTTCAATCAGCCCCAGCATTTT
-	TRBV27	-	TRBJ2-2	CASSLQGRTGELFF	TGTGCCAGCAGTTTGCAGGGGCGCACCGGGGAGCTGTTTTTT
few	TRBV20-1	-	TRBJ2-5	CSARGETQYF	TGCAGTGCTAGGGGAGAGACCCAGTACTTC
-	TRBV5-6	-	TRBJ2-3	CASSLGGRGDTQYF	TGTGCCAGCAGCTTGGGTGGACGGGGAGATACGCAGTATTTT
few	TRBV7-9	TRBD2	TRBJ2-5	CASSFLAGGLQETQYF	TGTGCCAGCAGCTTTCTAGCGGGGGGTCTACAAGAGACCCAGTACTTC